In this sample, the clone carrying this T cell receptor beta chain turned up once. Antigen specificity is unknown. The CDR3 is made up of 15 amino acids. Unmatched junction bases numbered 9, after V lost 4 bases and J lost 4 bases. Germline V gene sequence: CDR1 MDHEN, CDR2 SYDVKM. These data come from a study of T-cell reconstitution after alpha-beta-depleted transplantation in children. Whole-study results and caveats: Reportedly, roughly two months post-transplant, alpha-beta T cells arose from several hundred expanded graft clones. T-cell counts and diversity at one year following transplant were attributed mainly to newly produced T cells. Diversity of TCRbeta at day 60 was high in some patients, arising from surviving recipient T cells and thymic progenitors.

Unique molecular identifiers featured in how the TCRbeta library was prepared. TCRdb re-called the PCR reads with MiXCR, one entry per CDR3 protein. The sample carries about 980,000 distinct CDR3 sequences, about 31% recorded once. This chain uses TRBV28 with TRBJ1-2, with 7 bases aligning to TRBD1. The input for sequencing was PBMCs, mostly from graft donor cells, taken 360 days after TCRalphabeta/CD19-depleted stem cell transplant. The source of this sequence is a boy under three years old who had a stem cell transplant for SCID, so the T cells may come from the graft donor. The CDR3 DNA is TGTGCCAGCAGTTCGACCTATGGACAGGCCTATGGCTACACCTTC. This codes for CASSSTYGQAYGYTF.